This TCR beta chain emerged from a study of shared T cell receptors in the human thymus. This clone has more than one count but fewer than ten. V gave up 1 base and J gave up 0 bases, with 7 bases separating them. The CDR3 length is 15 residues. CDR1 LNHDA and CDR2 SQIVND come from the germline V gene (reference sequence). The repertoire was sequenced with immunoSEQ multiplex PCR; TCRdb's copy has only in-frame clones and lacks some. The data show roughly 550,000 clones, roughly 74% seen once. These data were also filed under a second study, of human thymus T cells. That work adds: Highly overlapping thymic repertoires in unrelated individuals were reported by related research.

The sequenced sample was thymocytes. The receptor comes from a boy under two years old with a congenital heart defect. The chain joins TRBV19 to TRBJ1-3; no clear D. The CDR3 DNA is TGTGCCAGTAGTATAGTGGACTACTCTGGAAACACCATATATTTT. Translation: CASSIVDYSGNTIYF.